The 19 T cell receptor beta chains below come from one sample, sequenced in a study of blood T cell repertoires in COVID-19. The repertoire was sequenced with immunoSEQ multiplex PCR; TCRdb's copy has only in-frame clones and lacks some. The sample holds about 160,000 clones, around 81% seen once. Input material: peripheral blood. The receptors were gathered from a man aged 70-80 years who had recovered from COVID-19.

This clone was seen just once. Here the CDR3 reads CASSESGRNTGELFF. The CDR3 coding sequence is TGTGCCAGCAGTGAGAGCGGGAGAAATACCGGGGAGCTGTTTTTT. The V call is TRBV25-1, the J call TRBJ2-2; TRBD2 aligns across 8 bases. Trimming removed 3 bases from V and 5 bases from J; junction bases left unmatched: 5. The CDR3 runs 15 residues. Germline-derived CDR1 and CDR2 are MGHDK and SYGVNS.

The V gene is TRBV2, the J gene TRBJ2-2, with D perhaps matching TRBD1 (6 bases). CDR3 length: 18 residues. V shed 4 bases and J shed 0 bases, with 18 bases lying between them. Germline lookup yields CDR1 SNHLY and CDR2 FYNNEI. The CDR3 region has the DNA TGTGCCAGCAGTGCCCAGAATACAGGGTTCGCGAACACCGGGGAGCTGTTTTTT. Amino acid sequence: CASSAQNTGFANTGELFF.

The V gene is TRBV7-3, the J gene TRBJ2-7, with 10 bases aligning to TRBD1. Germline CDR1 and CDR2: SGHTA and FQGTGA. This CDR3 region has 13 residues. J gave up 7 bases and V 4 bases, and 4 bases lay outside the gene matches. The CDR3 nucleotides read TGTGCCAGCAGCTCGGGACAGGGGTTGGAGCAGTACTTC. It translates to CASSSGQGLEQYF.

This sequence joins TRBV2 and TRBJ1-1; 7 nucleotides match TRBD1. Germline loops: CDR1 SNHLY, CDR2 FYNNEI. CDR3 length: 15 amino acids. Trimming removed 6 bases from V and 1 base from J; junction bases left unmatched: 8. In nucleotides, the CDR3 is TGTGCCAGCAGCCCAGGGGGGCCGTGGAACACTGAAGCTTTCTTT. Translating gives CASSPGGPWNTEAFF.

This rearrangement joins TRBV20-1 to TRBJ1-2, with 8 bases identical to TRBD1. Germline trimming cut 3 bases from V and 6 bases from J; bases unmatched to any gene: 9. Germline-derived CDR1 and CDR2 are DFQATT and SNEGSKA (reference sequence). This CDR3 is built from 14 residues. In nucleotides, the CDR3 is TGCAGTGCTAGTGGAGGACAGGGAATGAATGGCTACACCTTC. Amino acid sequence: CSASGGQGMNGYTF.

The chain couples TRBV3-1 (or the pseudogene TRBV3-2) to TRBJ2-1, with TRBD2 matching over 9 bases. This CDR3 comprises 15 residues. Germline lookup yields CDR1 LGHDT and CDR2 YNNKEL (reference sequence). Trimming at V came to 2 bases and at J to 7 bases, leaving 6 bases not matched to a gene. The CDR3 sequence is CASSQQVAGANEQFF. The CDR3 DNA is TGTGCCAGCAGCCAACAGGTAGCGGGGGCAAATGAGCAGTTCTTC.

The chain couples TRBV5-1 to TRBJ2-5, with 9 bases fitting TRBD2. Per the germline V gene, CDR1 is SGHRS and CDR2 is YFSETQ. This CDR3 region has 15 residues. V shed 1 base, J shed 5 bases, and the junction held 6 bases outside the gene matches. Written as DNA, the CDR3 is TGCGCCAGCAGCTTGAGAGTAGCGGGAGATGAGACCCAGTACTTC. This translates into CASSLRVAGDETQYF.

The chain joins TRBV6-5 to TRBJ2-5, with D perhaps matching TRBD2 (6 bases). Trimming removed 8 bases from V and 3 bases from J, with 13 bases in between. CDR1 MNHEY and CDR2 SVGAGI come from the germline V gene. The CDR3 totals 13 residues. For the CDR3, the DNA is TGTGCCAGCCCCGAGCGGGCAGAAGAGACCCAGTACTTC. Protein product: CASPERAEETQYF.

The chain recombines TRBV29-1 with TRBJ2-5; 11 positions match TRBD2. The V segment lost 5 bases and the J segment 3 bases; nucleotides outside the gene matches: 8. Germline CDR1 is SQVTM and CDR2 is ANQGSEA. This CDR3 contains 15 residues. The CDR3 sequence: CSVYGTSGTEETQYF. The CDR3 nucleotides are TGCAGCGTTTACGGGACTAGCGGTACGGAAGAGACCCAGTACTTC.

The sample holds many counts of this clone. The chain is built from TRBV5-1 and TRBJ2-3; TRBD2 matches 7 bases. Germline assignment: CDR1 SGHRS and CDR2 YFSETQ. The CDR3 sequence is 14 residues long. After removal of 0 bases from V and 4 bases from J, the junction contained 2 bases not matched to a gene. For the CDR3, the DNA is TGCGCCAGCAGCTTGGGACTAGCTGCAGATACGCAGTATTTT. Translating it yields CASSLGLAADTQYF. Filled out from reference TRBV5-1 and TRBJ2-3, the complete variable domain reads KAGVTQTPRYLIKTRGQQVTLSCSPISGHRSVSWYQQTPGQGLQFLFEYFSETQRNKGNFPGRFSGRQFSNSRSEMNVSTLELGDSALYLCASSLGLAADTQYFGPGTRLTVL.

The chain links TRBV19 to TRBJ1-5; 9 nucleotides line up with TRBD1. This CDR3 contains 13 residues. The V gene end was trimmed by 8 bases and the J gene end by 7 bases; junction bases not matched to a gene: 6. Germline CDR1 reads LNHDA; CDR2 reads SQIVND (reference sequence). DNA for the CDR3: TGTGCCAGTGGGGACAGGGCGGGCCAGCCCCAGCATTTT. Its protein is CASGDRAGQPQHF.

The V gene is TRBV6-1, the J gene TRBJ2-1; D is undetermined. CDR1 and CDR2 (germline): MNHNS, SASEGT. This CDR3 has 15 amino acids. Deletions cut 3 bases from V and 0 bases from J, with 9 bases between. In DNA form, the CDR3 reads TGTGCCAGCAGTGACCAGGTTTACTCCTACAATGAGCAGTTCTTC. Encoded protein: CASSDQVYSYNEQFF.

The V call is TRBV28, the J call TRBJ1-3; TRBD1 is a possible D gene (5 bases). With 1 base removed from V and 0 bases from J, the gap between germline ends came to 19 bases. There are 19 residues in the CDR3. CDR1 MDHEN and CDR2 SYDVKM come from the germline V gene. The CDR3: CASSLSVAGPPDSGNTIYF. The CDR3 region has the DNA TGTGCCAGCAGTTTATCGGTAGCGGGACCCCCGGACTCTGGAAACACCATATATTTT.

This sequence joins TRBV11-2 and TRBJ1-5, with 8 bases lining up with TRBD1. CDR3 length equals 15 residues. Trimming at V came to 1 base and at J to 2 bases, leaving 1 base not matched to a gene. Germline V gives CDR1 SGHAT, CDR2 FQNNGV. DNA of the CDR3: TGTGCCAGCAGCTTAGTACAGGGGGGCAATCAGCCCCAGCATTTT. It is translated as CASSLVQGGNQPQHF.

Written as DNA, the CDR3 is TGTGCCTGGAGTCCACAGGGGCCCTCCAATCAGCCCCAGCATTTT. Residues: CAWSPQGPSNQPQHF. This chain links TRBV30 with TRBJ1-5, with 7 positions matching TRBD1. CDR3 size: 15 residues. Germline loops: CDR1 GTSNPN, CDR2 SVGIG (reference sequence). Losses at the gene ends were 2 bases for V and 3 bases for J; bases not matched to a gene: 7. Combining the CDR3 with reference TRBV30 and TRBJ1-5 gives the whole variable domain SQTIHQWPATLVQPVGSPLSLECTVEGTSNPNLYWYRQAAGRGLQLLFYSVGIGQISSEVPQNLSASRPQDRQFILSSKKLLLSDSGFYLCAWSPQGPSNQPQHFGDGTRLSIL.

The CDR3 is CASSETGSGGQPQHF. Written as DNA, the CDR3 is TGCGCCAGCAGCGAAACAGGGAGTGGTGGTCAGCCCCAGCATTTT. The V call is TRBV5-1, the J call TRBJ1-5; perhaps TRBD1 as D (6 bases). Per the germline V gene, CDR1 is SGHRS and CDR2 is YFSETQ. Trimming cost V 4 bases and J 6 bases, with 17 bases left between them. This CDR3 is 15 amino acids long.

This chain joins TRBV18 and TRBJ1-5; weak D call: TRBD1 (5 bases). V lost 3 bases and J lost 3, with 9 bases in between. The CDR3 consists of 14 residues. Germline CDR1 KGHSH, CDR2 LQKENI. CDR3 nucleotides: TGTGCCAGCTCACCGGGGCGGCACAATCAGCCCCAGCATTTT. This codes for CASSPGRHNQPQHF.

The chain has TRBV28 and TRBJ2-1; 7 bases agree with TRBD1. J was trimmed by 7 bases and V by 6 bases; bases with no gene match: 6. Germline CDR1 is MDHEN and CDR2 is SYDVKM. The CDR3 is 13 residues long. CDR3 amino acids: CASSSGGRNEQFF. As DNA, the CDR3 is TGTGCCAGCAGCTCAGGGGGTAGGAATGAGCAGTTCTTC.

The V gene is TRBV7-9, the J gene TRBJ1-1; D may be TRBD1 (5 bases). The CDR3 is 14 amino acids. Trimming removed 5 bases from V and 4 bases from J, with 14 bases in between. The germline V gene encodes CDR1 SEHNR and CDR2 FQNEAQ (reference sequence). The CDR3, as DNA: TGTGCCAGCAGCCCTTACGGGGGGAGCACTGAAGCTTTCTTT. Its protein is CASSPYGGSTEAFF.